This T cell receptor beta chain originates from a study of blood T cell repertoires in COVID-19. The assay was immunoSEQ multiplex PCR, and TCRdb's table has in-frame clones only and misses some. Altogether 220,000 or so clones are present, more than 65% being singletons, with the ten largest covering less than 2.5%. The table lists this clone with a count of one. CDR3 length equals 14 residues. From germline, CDR1 is SQVTM and CDR2 ANQGSEA. Trimming took 8 bases from V and 4 from J, leaving 20 bases between them. The TCR sequence derives from a woman aged 55 to 70 with acute or convalescent COVID-19. The chain couples TRBV29-1 to TRBJ2-5; D unresolved. Source material: peripheral blood. CDR3 residues: CSPSQEVVSETQYF. CDR3 in DNA: TGCAGCCCCTCCCAGGAAGTAGTTTCAGAGACCCAGTACTTC.